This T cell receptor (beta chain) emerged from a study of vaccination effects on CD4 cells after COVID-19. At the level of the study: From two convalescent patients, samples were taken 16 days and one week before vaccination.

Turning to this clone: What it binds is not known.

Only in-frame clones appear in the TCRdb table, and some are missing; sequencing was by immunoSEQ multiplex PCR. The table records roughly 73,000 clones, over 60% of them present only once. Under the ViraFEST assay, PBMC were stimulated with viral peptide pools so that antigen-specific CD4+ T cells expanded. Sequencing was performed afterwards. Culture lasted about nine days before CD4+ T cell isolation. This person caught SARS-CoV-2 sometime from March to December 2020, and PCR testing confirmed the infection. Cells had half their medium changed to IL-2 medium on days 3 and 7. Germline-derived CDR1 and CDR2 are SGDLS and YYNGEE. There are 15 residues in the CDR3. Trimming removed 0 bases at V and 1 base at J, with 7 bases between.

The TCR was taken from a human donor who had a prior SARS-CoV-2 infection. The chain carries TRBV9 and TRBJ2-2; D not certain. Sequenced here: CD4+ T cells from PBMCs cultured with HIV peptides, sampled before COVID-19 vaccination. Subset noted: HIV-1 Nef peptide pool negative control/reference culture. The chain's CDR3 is CASSVVALNTGELFF. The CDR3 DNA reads TGTGCCAGCAGCGTAGTAGCTTTGAACACCGGGGAGCTGTTTTTT.